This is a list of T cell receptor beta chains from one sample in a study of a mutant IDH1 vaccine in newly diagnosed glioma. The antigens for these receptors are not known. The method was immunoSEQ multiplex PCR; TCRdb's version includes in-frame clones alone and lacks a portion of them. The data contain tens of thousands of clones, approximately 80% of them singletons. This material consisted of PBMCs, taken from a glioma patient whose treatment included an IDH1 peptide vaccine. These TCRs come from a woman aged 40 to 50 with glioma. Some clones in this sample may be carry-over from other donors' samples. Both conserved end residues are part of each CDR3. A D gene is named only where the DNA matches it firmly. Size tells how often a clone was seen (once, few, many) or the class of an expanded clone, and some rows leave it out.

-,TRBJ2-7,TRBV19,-,CASSISSSFYEQYF,TGTGCCAGTAGTATAAGTAGCAGCTTCTACGAGCAGTACTTC
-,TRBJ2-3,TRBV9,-,CASSDGLELTDTQYF,TGTGCCAGCAGCGATGGACTTGAACTCACAGATACGCAGTATTTT
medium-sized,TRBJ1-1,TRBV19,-,CASSLGQFTEAFF,TGTGCCAGTAGCCTGGGCCAGTTCACTGAAGCTTTCTTT
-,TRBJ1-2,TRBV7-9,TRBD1,CASSLDGTGDPKGEGYTF,TGTGCCAGCAGCTTAGATGGGACAGGGGACCCCAAGGGGGAAGGCTACACCTTC
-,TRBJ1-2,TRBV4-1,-,CASSQNRRDGYTF,TGCGCCAGCAGCCAGAACCGGCGGGACGGCTACACCTTC
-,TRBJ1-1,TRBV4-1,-,CASSQDRHSENTEAFF,TGCGCCAGCAGCCAAGATCGTCACAGCGAGAACACTGAAGCTTTCTTT
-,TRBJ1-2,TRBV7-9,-,CASSLGGLNNYGYTF,TGTGCCAGCAGCTTAGGGGGGTTGAATAACTATGGCTACACCTTC
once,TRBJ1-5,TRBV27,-,CASSLLGGSNQPQHF,TGTGCCAGCAGTTTATTGGGTGGGTCAAATCAGCCCCAGCATTTT
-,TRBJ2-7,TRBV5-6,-,CASSFLQVYEQYF,TGTGCCAGCAGCTTTTTACAGGTTTACGAGCAGTACTTC
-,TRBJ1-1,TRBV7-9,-,CASSLGAGLNTEAFF,TGTGCCAGCAGCTTAGGGGCAGGCCTGAACACTGAAGCTTTCTTT
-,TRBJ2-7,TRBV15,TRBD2,CATSRGGLAGVAYEQYF,TGTGCCACCAGCAGAGGGGGACTAGCGGGAGTGGCCTACGAGCAGTACTTC
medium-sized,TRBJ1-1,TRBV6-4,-,CASSERSPSSVAEAFF,TGTGCCAGCAGTGAAAGGAGTCCATCCAGCGTCGCTGAAGCTTTCTTT
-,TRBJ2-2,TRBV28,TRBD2,CASSLWTSGGIRSGELFF,TGTGCCAGCAGTTTATGGACTAGCGGGGGAATTCGGAGCGGGGAGCTGTTTTTT
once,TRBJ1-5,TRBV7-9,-,CASSRAGNSNQPQHF,TGTGCCAGCAGTCGGGCGGGGAATAGCAATCAGCCCCAGCATTTT
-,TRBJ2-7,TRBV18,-,CASSPFGGTAGYEQYF,TGTGCCAGCTCACCTTTTGGGGGGACAGCCGGCTACGAGCAGTACTTC
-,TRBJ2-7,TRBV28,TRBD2,CASRISGSISYEQYF,TGTGCCAGCCGGATTAGCGGGAGCATTTCCTACGAGCAGTACTTC
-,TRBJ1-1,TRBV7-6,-,CASSLGQYTEAFF,TGTGCCAGCAGCTTGGGCCAATACACTGAAGCTTTCTTT
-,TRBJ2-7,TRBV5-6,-,CASSLEFTGGAYYEQYF,TGTGCCAGCAGCCTCGAATTTACAGGGGGGGCCTACTACGAGCAGTACTTC
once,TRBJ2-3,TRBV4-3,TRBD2,CASSQKGSGGAADTQYF,TGCGCCAGCAGCCAGAAGGGGAGCGGGGGGGCCGCAGATACGCAGTATTTT
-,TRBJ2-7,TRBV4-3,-,CASSPLTFGEQYF,TGCGCCAGCAGCCCCTTGACCTTCGGAGAGCAGTACTTC
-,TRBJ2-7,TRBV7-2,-,CASRDTGSAYEQYF,TGTGCCAGCAGGGACACAGGGTCCGCCTACGAGCAGTACTTC
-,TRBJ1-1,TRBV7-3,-,CASSLDAAGANTEAFF,TGTGCCAGCAGCTTAGATGCAGCAGGGGCAAACACTGAAGCTTTCTTT
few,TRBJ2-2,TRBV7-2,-,CASSLARGTGELFF,TGTGCCAGCAGCTTAGCGCGTGGCACCGGGGAGCTGTTTTTT
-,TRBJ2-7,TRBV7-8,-,CASSLEYEQYF,TGTGCCAGCAGCCTAGAGTACGAGCAGTACTTC
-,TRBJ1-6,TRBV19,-,CASSIDRTSPPLHF,TGTGCCAGTAGTATAGATCGGACAAGTCCACCCCTCCACTTT
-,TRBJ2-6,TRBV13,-,CASSLGTGSGANVLTF,TGTGCCAGCAGCCTAGGGACGGGCTCTGGGGCCAACGTCCTGACTTTC
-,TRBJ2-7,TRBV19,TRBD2,CASSSWTSGSYEQYF,TGTGCCAGTAGTTCATGGACTAGCGGCTCCTACGAGCAGTACTTC
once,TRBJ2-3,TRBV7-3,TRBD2,CASSPGAGEVADTQYF,TGTGCCAGCAGCCCAGGTGCGGGAGAGGTGGCAGATACGCAGTATTTT
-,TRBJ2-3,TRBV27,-,CASSLARLGTDTQYF,TGTGCCAGCAGTTTGGCCAGGCTAGGCACGGATACGCAGTATTTT
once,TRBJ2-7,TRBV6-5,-,CASSYGGALVEQYF,TGTGCCAGCAGTTACGGGGGAGCCTTGGTCGAGCAGTACTTC
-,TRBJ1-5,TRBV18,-,CASSPSGANQPQHF,TGTGCCAGCTCACCAAGCGGGGCGAATCAGCCCCAGCATTTT
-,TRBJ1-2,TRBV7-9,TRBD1,CASSLGSAGGVNGYTF,TGTGCCAGCAGCTTAGGGAGCGCAGGGGGCGTGAATGGCTACACCTTC
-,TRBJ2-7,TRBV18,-,CASSPEWGEQYF,TGTGCCAGCTCACCCGAGTGGGGCGAGCAGTACTTC
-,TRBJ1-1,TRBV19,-,CASIQRGGAEAFF,TGTGCCAGTATTCAGAGGGGAGGCGCTGAAGCTTTCTTT
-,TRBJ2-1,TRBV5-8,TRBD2,CASSPSSGSYNEQFF,TGTGCCAGCAGCCCCTCTAGCGGCTCCTACAATGAGCAGTTCTTC
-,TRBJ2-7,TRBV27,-,CAIQLREPFYEQYF,TGTGCCATCCAGTTACGAGAGCCCTTTTATGAGCAGTACTTC
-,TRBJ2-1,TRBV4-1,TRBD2,CASSPIGLAHEQFF,TGCGCCAGCAGCCCTATTGGACTAGCCCATGAGCAGTTCTTC
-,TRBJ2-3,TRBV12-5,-,CASGSFTTDTQYF,TGTGCTAGTGGTTCCTTCACCACAGATACGCAGTATTTT
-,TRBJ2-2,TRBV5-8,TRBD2,CASSSGTGRDTGELFF,TGTGCCAGCAGCTCGGGGACCGGGAGGGACACCGGGGAGCTGTTTTTT
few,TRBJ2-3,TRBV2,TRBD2,CASKRFSGSSTDTQYF,TGTGCCAGCAAAAGGTTTAGCGGGTCTAGCACAGATACGCAGTATTTT
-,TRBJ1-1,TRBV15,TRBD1,CATSRDQRGTGRNTEAFF,TGTGCCACCAGCAGAGATCAGCGCGGGACAGGGAGGAACACTGAAGCTTTCTTT
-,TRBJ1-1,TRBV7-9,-,CASSLDGAARNTEAFF,TGTGCCAGCAGCCTCGACGGGGCAGCGAGGAACACTGAAGCTTTCTTT
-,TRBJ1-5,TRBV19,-,CASSTRGQPQHF,TGTGCCAGTAGTACCAGGGGACAGCCCCAGCATTTT
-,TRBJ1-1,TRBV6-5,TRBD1,CASSFDRERGNTEAFF,TGTGCCAGCAGTTTCGACAGGGAGAGGGGGAACACTGAAGCTTTCTTT
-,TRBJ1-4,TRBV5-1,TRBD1,CASNSGTGGAEGEKLFF,TGCGCCAGCAATTCCGGGACAGGGGGCGCGGAGGGAGAAAAACTGTTTTTT
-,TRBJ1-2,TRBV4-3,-,CASSQDRVGGYTF,TGCGCCAGCAGCCAAGACAGGGTGGGAGGCTACACCTTC
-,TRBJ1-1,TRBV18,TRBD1,CASSETGYTEAFF,TGTGCCAGCTCAGAGACAGGGTACACTGAAGCTTTCTTT
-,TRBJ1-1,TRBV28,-,CASSRDYNTEAFF,TGTGCCAGCAGCCGAGACTATAACACTGAAGCTTTCTTT
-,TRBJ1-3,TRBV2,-,CASRASSGSGNTIYF,TGTGCCAGCAGGGCATCTTCGGGCTCTGGAAACACCATATATTTT
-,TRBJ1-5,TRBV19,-,CASGSGNQPQHF,TGTGCCAGTGGGTCGGGCAATCAGCCCCAGCATTTT
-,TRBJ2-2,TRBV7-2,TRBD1,CASSVLQGAGELFF,TGTGCCAGCAGCGTACTACAGGGGGCCGGGGAGCTGTTTTTT
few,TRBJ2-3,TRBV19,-,CASSRLASTDTQYF,TGTGCCAGTAGTCGGTTAGCAAGCACAGATACGCAGTATTTT
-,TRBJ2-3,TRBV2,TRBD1,CASSSGQGEDTQYF,TGTGCCAGCAGTTCGGGACAGGGTGAGGATACGCAGTATTTT
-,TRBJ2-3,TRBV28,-,CASSFPAVTDTQYF,TGTGCCAGCAGTTTTCCTGCTGTGACAGATACGCAGTATTTT